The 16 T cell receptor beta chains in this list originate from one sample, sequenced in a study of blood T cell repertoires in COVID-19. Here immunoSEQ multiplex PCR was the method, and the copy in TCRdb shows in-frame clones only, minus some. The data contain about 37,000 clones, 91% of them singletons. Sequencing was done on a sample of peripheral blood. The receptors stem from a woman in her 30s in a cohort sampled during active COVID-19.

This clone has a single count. This chain's CDR3 is CATHRTANEQFF. DNA of the CDR3: TGTGCCACCCACAGGACAGCTAATGAGCAGTTCTTC. The rearrangement links TRBV6-5 to TRBJ2-1, with D tentatively TRBD1 (6 bases). V dropped 10 bases and J dropped 7 bases, with 14 bases sitting between them. The germline gives CDR1 MNHEY, CDR2 SVGAGI. This CDR3 spans 12 amino acids.

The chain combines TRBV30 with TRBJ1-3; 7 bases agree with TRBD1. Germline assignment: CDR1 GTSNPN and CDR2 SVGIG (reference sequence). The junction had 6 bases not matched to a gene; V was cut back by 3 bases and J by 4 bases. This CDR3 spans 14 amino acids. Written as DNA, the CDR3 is TGTGCCTGGAGATATACAGGGGCAGGAAACACCATATATTTT. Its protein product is CAWRYTGAGNTIYF.

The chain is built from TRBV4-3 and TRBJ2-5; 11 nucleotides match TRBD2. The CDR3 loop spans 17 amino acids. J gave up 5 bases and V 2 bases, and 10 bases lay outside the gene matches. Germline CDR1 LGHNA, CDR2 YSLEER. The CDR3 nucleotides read TGCGCCAGCAGCCAATCCTTTAGCGGGAGGGCCGGGGAGACCCAGTACTTC. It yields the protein CASSQSFSGRAGETQYF.

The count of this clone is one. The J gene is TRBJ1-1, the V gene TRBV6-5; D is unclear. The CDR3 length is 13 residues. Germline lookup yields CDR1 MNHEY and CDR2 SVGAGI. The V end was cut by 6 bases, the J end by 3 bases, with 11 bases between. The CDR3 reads CASSLDQDTEAFF. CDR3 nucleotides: TGTGCCAGCAGCCTCGACCAGGACACTGAAGCTTTCTTT.

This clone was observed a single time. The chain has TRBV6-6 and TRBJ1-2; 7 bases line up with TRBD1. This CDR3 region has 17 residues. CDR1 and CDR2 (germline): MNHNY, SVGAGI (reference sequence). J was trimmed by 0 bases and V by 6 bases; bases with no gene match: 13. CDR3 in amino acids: CASSRQGKTQTNYGYTF. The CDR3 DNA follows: TGTGCCAGCAGCCGACAGGGCAAAACCCAAACTAACTATGGCTACACCTTC.

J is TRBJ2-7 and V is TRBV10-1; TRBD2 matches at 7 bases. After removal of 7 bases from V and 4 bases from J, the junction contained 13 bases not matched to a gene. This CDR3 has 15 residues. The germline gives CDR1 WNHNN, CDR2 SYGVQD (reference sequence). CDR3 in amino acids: CASNPQGRAVYEQYF. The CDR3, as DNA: TGCGCCAGCAACCCACAAGGGAGGGCCGTATACGAGCAGTACTTC.

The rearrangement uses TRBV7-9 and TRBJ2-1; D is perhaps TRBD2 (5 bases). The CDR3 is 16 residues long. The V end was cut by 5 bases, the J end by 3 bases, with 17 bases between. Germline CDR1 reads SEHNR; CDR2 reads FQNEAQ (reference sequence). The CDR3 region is CASSIPGPEVYNEQFF. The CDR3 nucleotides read TGTGCCAGCAGCATACCTGGGCCGGAGGTCTACAATGAGCAGTTCTTC.

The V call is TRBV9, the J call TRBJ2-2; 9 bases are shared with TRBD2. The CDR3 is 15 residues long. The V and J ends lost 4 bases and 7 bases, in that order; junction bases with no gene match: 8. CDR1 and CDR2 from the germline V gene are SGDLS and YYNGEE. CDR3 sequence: CASSSLAGVIGELFF. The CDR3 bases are TGTGCCAGCAGCTCCTTAGCGGGAGTAATCGGGGAGCTGTTTTTT.

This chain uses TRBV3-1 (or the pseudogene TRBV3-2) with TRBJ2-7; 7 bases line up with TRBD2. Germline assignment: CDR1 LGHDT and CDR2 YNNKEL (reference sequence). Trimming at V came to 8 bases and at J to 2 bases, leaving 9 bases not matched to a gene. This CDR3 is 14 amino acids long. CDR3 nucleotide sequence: TGTGCCAGCGGGGGGAGGGGAGGGCCCTACGAGCAGTACTTC. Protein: CASGGRGGPYEQYF.

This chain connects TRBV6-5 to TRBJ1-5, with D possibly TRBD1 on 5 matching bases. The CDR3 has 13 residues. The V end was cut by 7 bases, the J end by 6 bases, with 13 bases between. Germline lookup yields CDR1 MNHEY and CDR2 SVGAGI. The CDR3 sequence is CASTGGRFQPQHF. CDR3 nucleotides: TGTGCCAGCACCGGGGGGAGATTTCAGCCCCAGCATTTT.

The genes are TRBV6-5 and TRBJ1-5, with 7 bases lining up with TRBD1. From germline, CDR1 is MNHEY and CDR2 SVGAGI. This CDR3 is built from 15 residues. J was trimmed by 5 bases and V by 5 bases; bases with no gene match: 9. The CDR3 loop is CASSPFNRGYQPQHF. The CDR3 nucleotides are TGTGCCAGCAGTCCTTTCAACAGGGGTTATCAGCCCCAGCATTTT.

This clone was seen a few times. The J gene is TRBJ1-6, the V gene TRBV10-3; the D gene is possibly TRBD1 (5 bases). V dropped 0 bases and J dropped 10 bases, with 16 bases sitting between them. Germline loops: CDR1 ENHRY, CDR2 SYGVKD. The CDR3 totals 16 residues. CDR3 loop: CAISESPGRRDSPLHF. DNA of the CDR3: TGTGCCATCAGTGAGTCGCCGGGACGGAGGGACTCACCCCTCCACTTT.

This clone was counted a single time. CDR3 residues: CASLKRGTTDTQYF. The CDR3 DNA reads as TGTGCCAGCCTTAAGCGGGGAACTACAGATACGCAGTATTTT. V and J are TRBV6-5 and TRBJ2-3, with TRBD2 identical over 7 bases. J lost 3 bases, V lost 8 bases, and 8 bases had no gene match. The germline gives CDR1 MNHEY, CDR2 SVGAGI. This CDR3 has 14 residues.

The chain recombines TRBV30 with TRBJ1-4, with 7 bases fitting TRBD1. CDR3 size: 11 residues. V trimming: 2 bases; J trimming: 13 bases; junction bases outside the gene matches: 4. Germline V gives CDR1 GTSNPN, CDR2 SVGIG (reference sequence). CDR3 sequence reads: CAWSTGVGLFF. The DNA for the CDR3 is TGTGCCTGGAGTACAGGGGTCGGACTGTTTTTT.

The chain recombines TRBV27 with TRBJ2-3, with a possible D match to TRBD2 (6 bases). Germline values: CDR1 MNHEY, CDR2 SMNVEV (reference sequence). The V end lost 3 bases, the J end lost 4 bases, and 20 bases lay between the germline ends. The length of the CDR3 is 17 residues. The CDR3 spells CASSFEEGKGMSDTQYF. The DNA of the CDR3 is TGTGCCAGCAGTTTTGAGGAGGGAAAGGGAATGTCAGATACGCAGTATTTT.

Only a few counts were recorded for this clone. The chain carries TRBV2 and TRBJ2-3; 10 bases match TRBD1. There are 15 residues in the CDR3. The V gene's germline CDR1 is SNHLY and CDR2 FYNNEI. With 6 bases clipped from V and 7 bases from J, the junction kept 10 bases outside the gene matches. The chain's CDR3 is CASRWTGGLRNTQYF. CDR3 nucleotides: TGTGCCAGCAGATGGACAGGGGGTTTAAGGAATACGCAGTATTTT. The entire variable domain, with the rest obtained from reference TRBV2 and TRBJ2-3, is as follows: EPEVTQTPSHQVTQMGQEVILRCVPISNHLYFYWYRQILGQKVEFLVSFYNNEISEKSEIFDDQFSVERPDGSNFTLKIRSTKLEDSAMYFCASRWTGGLRNTQYFGPGTRLTVL.